The present entry profiles one T cell receptor (beta chain) with its context. Antigen specificity is unknown. These data come from a study of T cell repertoires in cytomegalovirus infection. Study details: The study used recently identified HLA-C-restricted and well-studied HLA-B-restricted CMV epitopes. Indications of both CMV infection and matching HLA type were provided by public TCR beta signatures.

Study-wide results and caveats: Cumulative public TCR beta family frequency identified carriers of CMV plus the relevant HLA. Predominance within the ex vivo response was attributable to HLA-C-restricted CMV-specific TCR beta clonotypes.

Between the trimmed V and J ends, which lost 8 bases and 0 bases, there was a span of 10 bases. From germline, CDR1 is SEHNR and CDR2 FQNEAQ (reference sequence). The CDR3 spans 13 residues. TCRdb ran MiXCR on the reads and lists one entry per CDR3 protein. The sample consists of some 350,000 distinct CDR3 sequences, about 29% of them appearing once. Sample: cultured PBMCs, taken from culture after CMV antigen stimulation. This chain links TRBV7-9 with TRBJ1-1; a weak D match, TRBD1 (6 bases). This clonotype was obtained from a human donor in good health (CMV status not recorded). Some clones in this sample may be carry-over from other donors' samples. The DNA of the CDR3 is TGTGCCAGCGACAGGCTGATGAACACTGAAGCTTTCTTT. Amino acids: CASDRLMNTEAFF.